This T cell receptor (beta chain) was observed in a study of human T cells and chemical hapten exposure (dated by TCRdb to 2020 to 2023). Context from the whole study: For sensitization, 2% DPC in acetone was applied to an approximately 2 cm by approximately 2 cm area of upper inner arm skin. Weekly therapeutic DPC doses were additionally applied to the scalp of patients throughout the roughly 23-week study period. Patch testing on the upper back used Finn chambers containing 0.01% DPC, with scoring done after 6 days according to International Contact Dermatitis Research Group standards. The mostly female patient cohort included alopecia areata with under or over 50% scalp involvement, alopecia totalis and alopecia universalis. Libraries were pooled for sequencing, and per-sample TCR yields varied mainly because of small differences in library volumes within the pool. Peripheral blood TCR repertoire changes were tracked in vivo in alopecia patients during primary and secondary sensitization to the hapten diphenylcyclopropenone (DPC). Blood was sampled from patients pre-sensitization (week 0) and at 2, 6 and about 24 weeks after DPC sensitization. For TCR sequencing, blood came from 25 to 35 alopecia patients at anywhere from one to four time points (pre-sensitization, 2, 6 and 24 weeks).

Explained via the paper, the time point label denotes: patch test 2, 6 weeks after DPC sensitization. Interpreted using the paper, the treatment or condition label stands for: therapeutic diphenylcyclopropenone sensitization with weekly scalp DPC. At each patch-test visit, blood was drawn before the patch test was applied. Patients were considered eligible if aged 18 to 70, diagnosed with alopecia and deemed suitable for DPC therapy, and patients were excluded if pregnant. Total RNA was extracted from unfractionated whole blood that had been collected in Tempus Blood RNA tubes. Library generation was performed with RACE. Reads for this sample came from a NextSeq 500. Library preparation attached unique molecular identifiers to individual cDNA molecules for quantitative, reproducible TCR counting. Each blood RNA sample was used to sequence both TCR alpha and TCR beta chains. The paper's data handling went like this. Samples had a median of roughly 99,000 TCRs, with a range from roughly 23,224 to 700,000. The Decombinator software suite was used to annotate the V, J and CDR3 of the TCR reads. To make PS versus PT1 abundance plots, every sample was subsampled to the same number of TCRs (28,000). TCRs were defined as expanded if absent before sensitization and observed at least eight times at the 2-week time point. In-frame beta chains were kept once TCRdb had trimmed the public reads at Q25 with fastp and called clones with MiXCR. Entries that share a CDR3 protein sequence are merged under the most common genes and DNA. The V and J calls and clone size come from TCRdb's table, not from the authors' own analysis. The sample yields about 78,000 distinct CDR3 sequences; 8.5% to 9% were counted once. The ten largest make up around 3.3% of the sample.

The table lists this clonotype with a few counts. The antigen this receptor binds is unknown. No much larger clone exists at a distance of one base, and base qualities are not known. The paper's findings and limits, for the study overall: Because every patient had alopecia, a presumed autoimmune disease, the patients' immune response might differ from that of healthy individuals. Expanded TCRs formed significantly more large CDR3 similarity clusters than pre-sensitization or healthy control sets, consistent with antigen-driven responses. DPC sensitization did not change the number of TCRs with a frequency above 1 in 1000, and there was no evidence of changes in global repertoire structure. Patch test score was positively correlated with the number of PT1 expanded TCRs, with significance at thresholds 8, 16 and 32 but not at 4. After repeated subsampling, the strength of the expansion versus patch-test correlation and the threshold at which it became significant changed.

Germline trimming: 5 bases from V, 7 bases from J; junction bases outside gene matches: 9. The CDR3 numbers 14 residues from cysteine through phenylalanine. Just CDR3 DNA is preserved here, 42 bases in frame from base 1. CDR1 SGHAT and CDR2 FQNNGV were looked up in the germline V gene. This receptor was taken from a woman between 45 and 65 years old with alopecia areata. Some clones in this sample may be carry-over from other donors' samples. Sequenced here: whole blood, sampled in connection with sensitization to the hapten diphenylcyclopropenone (DPC). The receptor chain draws on TRBV11-2 and TRBJ2-3; the junction holds 7 bases that match TRBD1. The CDR3 region reads CASSQGQAAHTQYF. The bases are TGTGCCAGCAGCCAAGGACAGGCGGCACATACGCAGTATTTT.